A selection of T cell receptor beta chains follows, all from one sample in a study of blood T cell repertoires in COVID-19. Assay used: immunoSEQ multiplex PCR; TCRdb lists only in-frame clones, some missing. The repertoire includes around 300,000 clones, more than 80% of them detected once, and over 2% sits in the top ten. The specimen sequenced was PBMCs or T cells enriched from blood (not recorded which). The receptors here all came from a woman aged 18 to 35 who had recovered from COVID-19. CDR3s include the opening cysteine and the closing phenylalanine or tryptophan. The D gene is left open where the match is weak. The listing skips clone size in some rows; elsewhere it reads once, few, many or a size class.

TGTGCCAGCAGCGCTAGTGCCAATTCACCCCTCCACTTT CASSASANSPLHF NA few TRBJ1-6 TRBV9
TGTGCCAGCAGCAGTCCAGGACAGAGAAACTCCTACGAGCAGTACTTC CASSSPGQRNSYEQYF NA once TRBJ2-7 TRBV7-8
TGTGCCAGCAGCTTAACCCGTAGACAAGAGACCCAGTACTTC CASSLTRRQETQYF NA NA TRBJ2-5 TRBV7-2
TGCGCCAGCAGTTTTCGGACAGGGCAGTACGAGCAGTACTTC CASSFRTGQYEQYF TRBD1 NA TRBJ2-7 TRBV5-1
TGTGCCAGCAGCTTAGAACCGCGGGGGGGCCGGTACACCGGGGAGCTGTTTTTT CASSLEPRGGRYTGELFF TRBD2 NA TRBJ2-2 TRBV11-3
TGTGCCAGTCGAGGGGGCCGGGGCTACACCTTC CASRGGRGYTF TRBD1 NA TRBJ1-2 TRBV19
TGCAGCGGGTACGGTGGCACTGAAGCTTTCTTT CSGYGGTEAFF NA NA TRBJ1-1 TRBV29-1
TGTGCCAGCAGCGTAAGCGGGCGGAAGAGCACAGATACGCAGTATTTT CASSVSGRKSTDTQYF NA NA TRBJ2-3 TRBV9
TGTGCCAGCAGCCCCCACACAGGGGAAAAAGGCAATCAGCCCCAGCATTTT CASSPHTGEKGNQPQHF TRBD1 NA TRBJ1-5 TRBV7-2
TGTGCCTGGAGTGTACGAGGGGGCGCGGGAAACACCATATATTTT CAWSVRGGAGNTIYF TRBD1 few TRBJ1-3 TRBV30
TGCGCCAGCAGGACTAGCGAGGGGGCCAGCACAGATACGCAGTATTTT CASRTSEGASTDTQYF NA NA TRBJ2-3 TRBV4-1
TGTGCCAGCAGTCGTAGCGGGGGGGTTTACAATGAGCAGTTCTTC CASSRSGGVYNEQFF TRBD2 NA TRBJ2-1 TRBV2
TGCGCCAGCAGCCAAGATGGGGCAATGAACACTGAAGCTTTCTTT CASSQDGAMNTEAFF NA NA TRBJ1-1 TRBV4-1
TGTGCCAGCAGCTTCCGGACAGGGAATGGCTACACCTTC CASSFRTGNGYTF TRBD1 NA TRBJ1-2 TRBV11-1
TGTGCCAGCAGCGTAGACAGGAACTATGGCTACACCTTC CASSVDRNYGYTF NA NA TRBJ1-2 TRBV9
TGTGCCACCAGCAGACCCGGGACAGGGGCCTACGAGCAGTACTTC CATSRPGTGAYEQYF TRBD1 once TRBJ2-7 TRBV15
TGTGCCAGCAGCGCCAGGGTACTCACAGATACGCAGTATTTT CASSARVLTDTQYF NA NA TRBJ2-3 TRBV7-9
TGTGCCAGTAGTACGGTGACAGGGGACTACTATGGCTACACCTTC CASSTVTGDYYGYTF TRBD1 NA TRBJ1-2 TRBV19
TGTGCCAGCAGTCGAGACACCGGTAGCAATCAGCCCCAGCATTTT CASSRDTGSNQPQHF NA NA TRBJ1-5 TRBV2
TGTGCCAGCAGCTTTGGTTCGGGGGGGCAAGAGACCCAGTACTTC CASSFGSGGQETQYF TRBD2 NA TRBJ2-5 TRBV7-2
TGTGCCAGCAGTGGCAGACTAGCGGGGAGCCAAGAGACCCAGTACTTC CASSGRLAGSQETQYF TRBD2 NA TRBJ2-5 TRBV2
TGTGCCAGCAGTAGGGGGACGGTAAAAGGGAGTGAAAAACTGTTTTTT CASSRGTVKGSEKLFF NA NA TRBJ1-4 TRBV6-2/TRBV6-3
TGTGCCAGCAGTTTGTCCGGGACAATGAACACTGAAGCTTTCTTT CASSLSGTMNTEAFF NA once TRBJ1-1 TRBV27
TGTGCCAGCAGTTCTTCTGGGACAACCCGGGAGCTGTTTTTT CASSSSGTTRELFF NA once TRBJ2-2 TRBV6-5
TGTGCCTGGAGTGTACAGGGAAATACTGAAGCTTTCTTT CAWSVQGNTEAFF NA NA TRBJ1-1 TRBV30
TGTGCCAGCAGCCTTCGACAGGGACTCGGAAACACCATATATTTT CASSLRQGLGNTIYF TRBD1 NA TRBJ1-3 TRBV7-2
TGTGCCAGCAGCGAAGACCTCGGGAGCTACACCTTC CASSEDLGSYTF NA NA TRBJ1-2 TRBV9